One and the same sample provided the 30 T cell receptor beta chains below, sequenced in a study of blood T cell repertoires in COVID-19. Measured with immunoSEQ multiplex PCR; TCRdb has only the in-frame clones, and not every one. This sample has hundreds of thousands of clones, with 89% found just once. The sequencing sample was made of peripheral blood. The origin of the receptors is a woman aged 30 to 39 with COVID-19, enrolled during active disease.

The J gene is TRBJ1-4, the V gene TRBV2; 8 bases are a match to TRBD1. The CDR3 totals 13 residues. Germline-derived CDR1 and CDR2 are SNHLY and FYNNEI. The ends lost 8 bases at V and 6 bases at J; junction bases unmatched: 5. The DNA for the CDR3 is TGTGCCAGCGGGACAGGCCTGGATGAAAAACTGTTTTTT. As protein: CASGTGLDEKLFF.

CDR3 coding DNA: TGTGCCTGGAGTGTACAGGGGGCCCCCTACGAGCAGTACTTC. Its translation: CAWSVQGAPYEQYF. The V gene is TRBV30, the J gene TRBJ2-7, with 9 bases aligning to TRBD1. V trimming: 0 bases; J trimming: 2 bases; junction bases outside the gene matches: 2. From germline, CDR1 is GTSNPN and CDR2 SVGIG (reference sequence). CDR3 size: 14 residues.

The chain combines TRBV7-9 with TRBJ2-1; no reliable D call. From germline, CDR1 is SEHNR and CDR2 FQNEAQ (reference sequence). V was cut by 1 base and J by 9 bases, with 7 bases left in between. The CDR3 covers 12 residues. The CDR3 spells CASSLESGEQFF. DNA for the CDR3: TGTGCCAGCAGCTTAGAATCGGGTGAGCAGTTCTTC.

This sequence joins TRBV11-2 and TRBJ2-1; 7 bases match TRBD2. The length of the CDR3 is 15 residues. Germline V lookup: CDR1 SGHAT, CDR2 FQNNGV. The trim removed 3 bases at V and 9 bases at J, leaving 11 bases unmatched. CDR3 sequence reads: CASSLGGSFLGEQFF. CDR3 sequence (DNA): TGTGCCAGCAGCTTGGGGGGGTCCTTCTTAGGTGAGCAGTTCTTC. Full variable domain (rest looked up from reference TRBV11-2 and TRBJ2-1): EAGVAQSPRYKIIEKRQSVAFWCNPISGHATLYWYQQILGQGPKLLIQFQNNGVVDDSQLPKDRFSAERLKGVDSTLKIQPAKLEDSAVYLCASSLGGSFLGEQFFGPGTRLTVL.

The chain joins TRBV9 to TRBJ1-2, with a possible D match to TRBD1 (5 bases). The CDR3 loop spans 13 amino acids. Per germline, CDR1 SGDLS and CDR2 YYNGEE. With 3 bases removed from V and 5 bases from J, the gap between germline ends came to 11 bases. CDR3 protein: CASSGTGGYGYTF. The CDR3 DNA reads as TGTGCCAGCAGCGGAACCGGGGGGTATGGCTACACCTTC.

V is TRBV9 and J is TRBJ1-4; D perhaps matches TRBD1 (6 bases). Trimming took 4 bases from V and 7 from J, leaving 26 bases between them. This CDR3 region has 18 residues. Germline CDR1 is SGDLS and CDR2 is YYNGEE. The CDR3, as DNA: TGTGCCAGCAGCTCACCCGACTTCGCGGCCGAAGGGGGTGAAAAACTGTTTTTT. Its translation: CASSSPDFAAEGGEKLFF.

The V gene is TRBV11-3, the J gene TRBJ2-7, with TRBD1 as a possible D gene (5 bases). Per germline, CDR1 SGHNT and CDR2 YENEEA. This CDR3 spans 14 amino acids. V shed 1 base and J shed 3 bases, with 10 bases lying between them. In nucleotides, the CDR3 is TGTGCCAGCAGCTTAGGGGTGGGGCGCTACGAGCAGTACTTC. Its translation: CASSLGVGRYEQYF.

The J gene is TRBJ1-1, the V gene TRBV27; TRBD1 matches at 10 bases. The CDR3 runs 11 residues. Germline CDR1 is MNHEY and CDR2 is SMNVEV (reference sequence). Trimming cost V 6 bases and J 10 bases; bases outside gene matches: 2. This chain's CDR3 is CASSGTGVAFF. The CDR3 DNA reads TGTGCCAGCAGCGGGACAGGGGTAGCTTTCTTT.

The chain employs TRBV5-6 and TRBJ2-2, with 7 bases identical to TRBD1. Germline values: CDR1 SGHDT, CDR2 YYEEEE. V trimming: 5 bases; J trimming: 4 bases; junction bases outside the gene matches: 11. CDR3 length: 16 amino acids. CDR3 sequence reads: CASSTAGTVFTGELFF. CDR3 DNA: TGTGCCAGCAGTACAGCCGGGACAGTGTTCACCGGGGAGCTGTTTTTT.

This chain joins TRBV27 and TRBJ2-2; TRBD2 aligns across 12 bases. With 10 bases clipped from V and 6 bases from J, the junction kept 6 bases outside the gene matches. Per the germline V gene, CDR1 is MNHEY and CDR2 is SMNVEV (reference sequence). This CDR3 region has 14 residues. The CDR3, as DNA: TGTGCCACCTCTAGCGGGGGGGCGGCCGGGGAGCTGTTTTTT. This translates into CATSSGGAAGELFF.

The CDR3 reads CASSPHPQGEGGTEAFF. As DNA, the CDR3 is TGCGCCAGCAGTCCCCACCCCCAGGGGGAAGGGGGCACTGAAGCTTTCTTT. This chain connects TRBV23-1 to TRBJ1-1; 7 bases map to TRBD1. TRBV23-1 is an open reading frame whose function is uncertain. The CDR3 extends over 17 amino acids. V dropped 4 bases and J dropped 4; count of bases not matched to a gene: 15.

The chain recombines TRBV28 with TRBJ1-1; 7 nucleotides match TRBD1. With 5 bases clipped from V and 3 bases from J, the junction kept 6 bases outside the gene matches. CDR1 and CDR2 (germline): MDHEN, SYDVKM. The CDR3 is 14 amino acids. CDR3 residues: CASSVNTGDTEAFF. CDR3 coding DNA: TGTGCCAGCAGTGTAAACACAGGGGACACTGAAGCTTTCTTT.

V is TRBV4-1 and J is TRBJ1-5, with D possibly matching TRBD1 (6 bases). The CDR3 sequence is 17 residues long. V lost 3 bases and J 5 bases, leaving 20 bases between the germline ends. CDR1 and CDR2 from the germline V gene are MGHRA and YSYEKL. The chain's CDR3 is CASSHNIGQPGHQPQHF. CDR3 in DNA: TGCGCCAGCAGCCACAATATAGGACAGCCAGGACATCAGCCCCAGCATTTT.

In nucleotides, the CDR3 is TGTGCCAGCAGCTTAGGACAGACCAATGAGCAGTTCTTC. It encodes CASSLGQTNEQFF. The genes are TRBV11-3 and TRBJ2-1; a weak D match, TRBD1 (5 bases). Trimming removed 1 base at V and 6 bases at J, with 7 bases between. The germline V gene encodes CDR1 SGHNT and CDR2 YENEEA. The CDR3 has 13 amino acids.

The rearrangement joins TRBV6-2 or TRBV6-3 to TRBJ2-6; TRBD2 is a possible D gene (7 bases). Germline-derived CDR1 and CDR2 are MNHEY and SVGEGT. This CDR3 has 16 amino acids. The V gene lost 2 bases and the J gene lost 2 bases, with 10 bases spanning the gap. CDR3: CASSYRGAAGANVLTF. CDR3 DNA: TGTGCCAGCAGTTACCGGGGGGCGGCTGGGGCCAACGTCCTGACTTTC.

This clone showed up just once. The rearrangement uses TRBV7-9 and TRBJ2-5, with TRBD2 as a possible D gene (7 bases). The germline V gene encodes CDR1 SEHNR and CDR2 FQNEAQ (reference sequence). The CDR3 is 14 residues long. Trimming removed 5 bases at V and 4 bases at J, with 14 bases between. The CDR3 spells CASSLTGGRETQYF. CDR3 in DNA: TGTGCCAGCAGCCTAACGGGGGGCCGAGAGACCCAGTACTTC.

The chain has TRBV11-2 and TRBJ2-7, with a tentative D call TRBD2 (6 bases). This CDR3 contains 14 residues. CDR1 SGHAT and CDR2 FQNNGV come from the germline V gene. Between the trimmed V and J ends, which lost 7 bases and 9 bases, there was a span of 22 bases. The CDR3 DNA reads TGTGCCAGCAAACCTTCGGGACTCCCAAAAGTGCAGTACTTC. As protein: CASKPSGLPKVQYF.

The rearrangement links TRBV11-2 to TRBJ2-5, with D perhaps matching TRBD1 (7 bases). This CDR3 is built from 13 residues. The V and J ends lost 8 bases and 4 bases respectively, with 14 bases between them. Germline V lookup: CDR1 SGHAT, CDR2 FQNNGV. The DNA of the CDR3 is TGTGCCAGCGGGACTCACAGGGGAGAGACCCAGTACTTC. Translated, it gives CASGTHRGETQYF. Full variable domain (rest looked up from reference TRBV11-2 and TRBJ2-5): EAGVAQSPRYKIIEKRQSVAFWCNPISGHATLYWYQQILGQGPKLLIQFQNNGVVDDSQLPKDRFSAERLKGVDSTLKIQPAKLEDSAVYLCASGTHRGETQYFGPGTRLLVL.

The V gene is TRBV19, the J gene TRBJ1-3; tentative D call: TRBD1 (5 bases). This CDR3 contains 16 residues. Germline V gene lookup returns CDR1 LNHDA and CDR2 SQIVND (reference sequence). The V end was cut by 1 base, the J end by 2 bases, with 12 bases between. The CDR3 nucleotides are TGTGCCAGTAGTATAGGGGGGAGGGGAGCTGGAAACACCATATATTTT. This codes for CASSIGGRGAGNTIYF. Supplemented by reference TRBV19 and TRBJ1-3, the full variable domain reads DGGITQSPKYLFRKEGQNVTLSCEQNLNHDAMYWYRQDPGQGLRLIYYSQIVNDFQKGDIAEGYSVSREKKESFPLTVTSAQKNPTAFYLCASSIGGRGAGNTIYFGEGSWLTVV.

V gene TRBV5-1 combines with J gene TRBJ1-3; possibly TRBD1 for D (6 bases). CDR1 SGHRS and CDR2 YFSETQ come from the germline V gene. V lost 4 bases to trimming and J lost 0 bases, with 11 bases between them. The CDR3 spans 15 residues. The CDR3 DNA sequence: TGCGCCAGCAGCCTTGGACAGAGCTCTGGAAACACCATATATTTT. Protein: CASSLGQSSGNTIYF.

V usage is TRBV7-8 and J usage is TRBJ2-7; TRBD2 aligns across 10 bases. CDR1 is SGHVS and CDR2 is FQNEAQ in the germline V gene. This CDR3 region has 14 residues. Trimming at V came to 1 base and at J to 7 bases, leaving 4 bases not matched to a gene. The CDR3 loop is CASSLERGGREQYF. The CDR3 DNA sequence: TGTGCCAGCAGCTTAGAGCGGGGGGGGCGGGAGCAGTACTTC.

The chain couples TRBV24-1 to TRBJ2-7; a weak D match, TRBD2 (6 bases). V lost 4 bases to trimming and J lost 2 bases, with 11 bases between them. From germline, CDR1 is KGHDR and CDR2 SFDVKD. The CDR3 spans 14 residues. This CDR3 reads CATSDGGVAYEQYF. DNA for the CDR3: TGTGCCACCAGTGACGGAGGGGTTGCCTACGAGCAGTACTTC.

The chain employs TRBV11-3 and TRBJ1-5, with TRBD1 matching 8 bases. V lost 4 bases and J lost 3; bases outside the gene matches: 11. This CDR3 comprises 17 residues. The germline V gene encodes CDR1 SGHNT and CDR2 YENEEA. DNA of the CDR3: TGTGCCAGCAGCTCCCGGGACAGGATGTGGGACAATCAGCCCCAGCATTTT. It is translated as CASSSRDRMWDNQPQHF.

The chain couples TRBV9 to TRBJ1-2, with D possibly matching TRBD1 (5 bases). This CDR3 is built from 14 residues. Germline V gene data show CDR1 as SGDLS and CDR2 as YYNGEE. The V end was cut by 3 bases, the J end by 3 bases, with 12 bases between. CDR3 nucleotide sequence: TGTGCCAGCAGCGCCGGACAAGTCGACTATGGCTACACCTTC. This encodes CASSAGQVDYGYTF.

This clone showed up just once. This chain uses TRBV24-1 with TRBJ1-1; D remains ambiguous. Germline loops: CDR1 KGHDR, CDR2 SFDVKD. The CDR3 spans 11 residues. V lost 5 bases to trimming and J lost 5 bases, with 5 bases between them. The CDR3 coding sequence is TGTGCCACCAGTGCGGGGACTGAAGCTTTCTTT. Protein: CATSAGTEAFF.

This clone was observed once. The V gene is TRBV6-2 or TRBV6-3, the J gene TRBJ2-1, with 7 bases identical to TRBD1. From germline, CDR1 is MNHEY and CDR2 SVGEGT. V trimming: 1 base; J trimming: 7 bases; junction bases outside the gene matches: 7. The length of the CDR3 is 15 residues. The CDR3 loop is CASSYLGQSYNEQFF. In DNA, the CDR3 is TGTGCCAGCAGTTACTTGGGACAGTCTTATAATGAGCAGTTCTTC.

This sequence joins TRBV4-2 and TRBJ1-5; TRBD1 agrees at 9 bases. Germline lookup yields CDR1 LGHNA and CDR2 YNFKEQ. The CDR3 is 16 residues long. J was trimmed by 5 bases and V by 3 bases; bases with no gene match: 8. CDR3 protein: CASSHRGQGSDQPQHF. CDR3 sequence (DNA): TGTGCCAGCAGCCACAGGGGACAGGGATCGGATCAGCCCCAGCATTTT.

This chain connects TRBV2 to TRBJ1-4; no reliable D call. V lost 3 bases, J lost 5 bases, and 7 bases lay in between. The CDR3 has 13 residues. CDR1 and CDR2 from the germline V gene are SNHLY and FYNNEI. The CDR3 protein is CASSDGGNEKLFF. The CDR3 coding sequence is TGTGCCAGCAGTGACGGCGGAAATGAAAAACTGTTTTTT.

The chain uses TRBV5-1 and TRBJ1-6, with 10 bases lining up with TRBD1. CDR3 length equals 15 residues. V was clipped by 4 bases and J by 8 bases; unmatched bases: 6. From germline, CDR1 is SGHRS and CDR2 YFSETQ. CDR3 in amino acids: CASSLRTGGDSPLHF. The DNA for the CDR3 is TGCGCCAGCAGCCTCCGGACAGGGGGGGATTCACCCCTCCACTTT.

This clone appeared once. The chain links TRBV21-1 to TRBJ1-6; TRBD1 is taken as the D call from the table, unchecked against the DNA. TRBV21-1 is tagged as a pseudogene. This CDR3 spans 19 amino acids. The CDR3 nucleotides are TGTGCCAGCAGCAAAGATGGACAAAAAGAAGGCTCCTATAATTCACCCCTCCACTTT. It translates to CASSKDGQKEGSYNSPLHF.